These T cell receptor beta chains were read from a single sample in a study of radiation and T cells in renal cell carcinoma. The method was immunoSEQ multiplex PCR; TCRdb's version includes in-frame clones alone and lacks a portion of them. The sample records about 34,000 clones, approximately 84% being singletons. The source material was blood, sampled from a patient whose treatment included radiotherapy and nephrectomy. The receptors originated from a man in his sixties with renal cell carcinoma. Each CDR3 is given with its conserved first and last residue. The D gene is left open where the match is weak. Expanded clones get a size class; other rows say once, few or many, or leave the size out.

size: .; J: TRBJ2-1; V: TRBV2; D: TRBD2; CDR3: CASSEWALAGVAYNEQFF; DNA: TGTGCCAGCAGTGAATGGGCTCTAGCGGGAGTCGCCTACAATGAGCAGTTCTTC
size: .; J: TRBJ2-1; V: TRBV5-4; D: TRBD2; CDR3: CASSPGGSSYNEQFF; DNA: TGTGCCAGCAGCCCTGGCGGGAGTTCCTACAATGAGCAGTTCTTC
size: .; J: TRBJ2-1; V: TRBV10-1; D: .; CDR3: CASSERRTSLNEQFF; DNA: TGCGCCAGCAGTGAGAGGCGGACCAGTTTAAATGAGCAGTTCTTC
size: .; J: TRBJ2-3; V: TRBV1; D: .; CDR3: CTSRPNTTTSGDTQYF; DNA: TGCACCAGCAGACCCAACACCACGACTAGCGGTGATACGCAGTATTTT
size: once; J: TRBJ2-1; V: TRBV7-2; D: TRBD2; CDR3: CASSLWHSGRLLEQFF; DNA: TGTGCCAGCAGCTTATGGCACAGCGGGAGACTGCTTGAGCAGTTCTTC
size: few; J: TRBJ2-1; V: TRBV11-2; D: TRBD2; CDR3: CASSDTSGSPNEQFF; DNA: TGTGCCAGCAGCGACACTAGCGGGAGCCCCAATGAGCAGTTCTTC
size: .; J: TRBJ1-5; V: TRBV10-3; D: .; CDR3: CAISETQTDSNQPQHF; DNA: TGTGCCATCAGTGAAACACAGACAGATAGCAATCAGCCCCAGCATTTT
size: .; J: TRBJ1-2; V: TRBV18; D: .; CDR3: CASSPGELPNGGYTF; DNA: TGTGCCAGCTCCCCAGGGGAACTCCCAAATGGCGGCTACACCTTC
size: few; J: TRBJ1-1; V: TRBV2; D: TRBD1; CDR3: CASQQGAYSTEAFF; DNA: TGTGCCAGCCAACAGGGGGCCTATAGCACTGAAGCTTTCTTT
size: .; J: TRBJ2-5; V: TRBV11-2; D: .; CDR3: CASSLVLTPETQYF; DNA: TGTGCCAGCAGCTTAGTTCTCACCCCGGAGACCCAGTACTTC
size: once; J: TRBJ2-3; V: TRBV5-8; D: .; CDR3: CASSRGLYTDTQYF; DNA: TGTGCCAGCAGTCGGGGATTGTACACAGATACGCAGTATTTT
size: .; J: TRBJ1-1; V: TRBV9; D: .; CDR3: CASSVAPRRENTEAFF; DNA: TGTGCCAGCAGCGTAGCTCCGAGACGCGAGAACACTGAAGCTTTCTTT
size: once; J: TRBJ1-2; V: TRBV10-3; D: TRBD1; CDR3: CAISELGQGKGYTF; DNA: TGTGCCATCAGTGAGTTGGGACAGGGGAAGGGCTACACCTTC
size: .; J: TRBJ2-7; V: TRBV9; D: .; CDR3: CASSGSTGIYEQYF; DNA: TGTGCCAGCAGCGGTTCAACAGGGATCTACGAGCAGTACTTC
size: once; J: TRBJ2-7; V: TRBV30; D: .; CDR3: CAWRLGWEQYF; DNA: TGTGCCTGGAGACTGGGATGGGAGCAGTACTTC
size: .; J: TRBJ1-5; V: TRBV10-3; D: .; CDR3: CAISESGAGNQPQHF; DNA: TGTGCCATCAGTGAGTCGGGGGCCGGTAATCAGCCCCAGCATTTT
size: .; J: TRBJ1-5; V: TRBV7-9; D: TRBD1; CDR3: CASSRTGDSQPQHF; DNA: TGTGCCAGCAGCCGGACAGGGGATAGCCAGCCCCAGCATTTT
size: .; J: TRBJ1-1; V: TRBV6-6; D: .; CDR3: CASSYESGAYTEAFF; DNA: TGTGCCAGCAGTTACGAGTCAGGGGCGTACACTGAAGCTTTCTTT
size: once; J: TRBJ2-2; V: TRBV4-2; D: .; CDR3: CASSQVVGATGELFF; DNA: TGTGCCAGCAGCCAAGTAGTAGGGGCCACCGGGGAGCTGTTTTTT
size: .; J: TRBJ1-6; V: TRBV7-2; D: .; CDR3: CASSLGTHLGSPLHF; DNA: TGTGCCAGCAGCTTAGGGACACATTTGGGATCGCCCCTCCACTTT
size: .; J: TRBJ2-7; V: TRBV29-1; D: TRBD1; CDR3: CSTAGQGTQPYEQYF; DNA: TGCAGCACTGCGGGACAGGGGACACAACCCTACGAGCAGTACTTC
size: medium-sized; J: TRBJ2-5; V: TRBV5-4; D: TRBD2; CDR3: CASSLVLAGQETQYF; DNA: TGTGCCAGCAGCTTGGTACTAGCGGGCCAAGAGACCCAGTACTTC
size: .; J: TRBJ2-5; V: TRBV30; D: .; CDR3: CAWSSPQETQYF; DNA: TGTGCCTGGTCGAGTCCTCAAGAGACCCAGTACTTC
size: .; J: TRBJ2-5; V: TRBV6-6; D: .; CDR3: CASSPGPQFLAQYF; DNA: TGTGCCAGCAGTCCGGGACCCCAGTTTCTGGCCCAGTACTTC
size: .; J: TRBJ1-1; V: TRBV14; D: .; CDR3: CASSQEDLGYKLGTEAFF; DNA: TGTGCCAGCAGCCAAGAGGATCTGGGTTACAAATTGGGGACTGAAGCTTTCTTT